The source of this TCR beta chain is a study of cytomegalovirus exposure and HLA in healthy donors. Study-level results: A missense variant in DCLRE1C was later tied to TCR beta V- and J-gene trimming. Among TCR sequences, most were rare, though some public TCRs appeared in many donors.

Concerning this clone: Its antigen is not known.

CDR1 MRHNA and CDR2 SNTAGT come from the germline V gene. The CDR3 has 14 amino acids. V was pared by 3 bases and J by 6 bases, with 15 bases between. A multiplex PCR was run with 60 Vbeta primers and 13 Jbeta primers. Profiling relied on immunoSEQ multiplex PCR, and the TCRdb table lists in-frame clones only, not all of them. The top ten hold less than 6% of the sample, which has about 82,000 clones, around 79% seen once. V and J are TRBV6-4 and TRBJ2-7; D unclear. Sequenced: PBMCs. This TCR was sampled from a male donor in good health and CMV-seropositive. The CDR3 nucleotides are TGTGCCAGCAGTGATTCAGGAACAACCGCCGAGCAGTACTTC. Encoded protein: CASSDSGTTAEQYF.